The source of this T cell receptor (beta chain) is a study of regulatory T cells in long-lasting Graves disease. The germline V gene encodes CDR1 SGHAT and CDR2 FQNNGV. The CDR3 sequence is 13 residues long. Researchers made TCR beta libraries by using iRepertoire HTBI primers and running Arm-PCR on CDR3 regions. MiXCR, run by TCRdb on the multiplex PCR reads, gives a single entry per CDR3 protein. The profile shows about 560,000 distinct CDR3 sequences, about 16% of them singletons. Time point noted: newly diagnosed GD, antithyroid drugs for less than 3 months. The authors made the TCR library using RNA they extracted from PBMCs. Comment on this clonotype: The germline gene is not matched at one end of the junction; a read error may be the cause.

This same sample was also taken into another study, of T cells in Graves' hyperthyroidism and ophthalmopathy. This second study says: Separation of ophthalmopathy from stable hyperthyroidism was achieved by a 13 V-J model.

The TCR originated in a man in his late teens or twenties with Graves disease. Sequencing used peripheral blood mononuclear cells (PBMCs), obtained at new diagnosis, from a patient treated with antithyroid drugs. The chain recombines TRBV11-2 with TRBJ2-7, with D unresolved. The CDR3 DNA follows: TGTGCCAGCAGCTTAGTTCCCCTTCTCGGTGCCGGGTTC. This sequence encodes CASSLVPLLGAGF.